Listed below are T cell receptor beta chains from one sample, sequenced in a study of cytomegalovirus exposure and HLA in healthy donors. This table comes from immunoSEQ multiplex PCR, and its TCRdb copy is limited to in-frame clones, with some not included. The sample holds 100,000 to 150,000 clones, 70% to 80% seen once. The sequenced sample was PBMCs. The receptors stem from a man aged 35 to 55 in good health and CMV-seropositive. Both conserved end residues are part of each CDR3. D genes are given only for firm matches. Only part of the rows carry a size: once, few, many, or a class if the clone is expanded.

size: NA
J: TRBJ2-7
V: TRBV7-2
D: NA
DNA: TGTGCCAGCAGCTTAACCCCAGGGGAGCAGTACTTC
CDR3: CASSLTPGEQYF

size: NA
J: TRBJ2-2
V: TRBV5-1
D: TRBD2
DNA: TGCGCCAGCAGCACGCGGACTAGCGGGAGGGTGGGCACCGGGGAGCTGTTTTTT
CDR3: CASSTRTSGRVGTGELFF

size: NA
J: TRBJ1-1
V: TRBV27
D: NA
DNA: TGTGCCAGCAGTTTATCGCTCGTATTCGGGGGTGGGACTGCGGCTTTCTTT
CDR3: CASSLSLVFGGGTAAFF

size: few
J: TRBJ2-2
V: TRBV5-1
D: TRBD1
DNA: TGCGCCAGCAGCCCCGGGACAGGGGGCTTCACCGGGGAGCTGTTTTTT
CDR3: CASSPGTGGFTGELFF

size: NA
J: TRBJ1-4
V: TRBV27
D: TRBD1
DNA: TGTGCCATCTTACTTGACGGGACAGGGTATGAAAAACTGTTTTTT
CDR3: CAILLDGTGYEKLFF

size: once
J: TRBJ2-1
V: TRBV7-2
D: NA
DNA: TGTGCCAGCATTCTAGGGGGTTCCTACAATGAGCAGTTCTTC
CDR3: CASILGGSYNEQFF

size: NA
J: TRBJ2-3
V: TRBV5-8
D: TRBD2
DNA: TGTGCCAGCAGTCCGCCGGGACTAGCGGGGCTGTCTAGCACAGATACGCAGTATTTT
CDR3: CASSPPGLAGLSSTDTQYF

size: NA
J: TRBJ2-3
V: TRBV28
D: NA
DNA: TGTGCCAGCAGTTCTAACACAGATACGCAGTATTTT
CDR3: CASSSNTDTQYF

size: NA
J: TRBJ1-4
V: TRBV28
D: TRBD1
DNA: TGTGCCAGCCTAGACAGGGGTAATGAAAAACTGTTTTTT
CDR3: CASLDRGNEKLFF

size: NA
J: TRBJ1-5
V: TRBV2
D: NA
DNA: TGTGCCAGCAGTGAAGAACGGGGTATTAAGCCCCAGCATTTT
CDR3: CASSEERGIKPQHF

size: NA
J: TRBJ2-5
V: TRBV5-1
D: TRBD2
DNA: TGCGCCAGCAGCCCCCTAGCGGAGCCTGGGGAGACCCAGTACTTC
CDR3: CASSPLAEPGETQYF